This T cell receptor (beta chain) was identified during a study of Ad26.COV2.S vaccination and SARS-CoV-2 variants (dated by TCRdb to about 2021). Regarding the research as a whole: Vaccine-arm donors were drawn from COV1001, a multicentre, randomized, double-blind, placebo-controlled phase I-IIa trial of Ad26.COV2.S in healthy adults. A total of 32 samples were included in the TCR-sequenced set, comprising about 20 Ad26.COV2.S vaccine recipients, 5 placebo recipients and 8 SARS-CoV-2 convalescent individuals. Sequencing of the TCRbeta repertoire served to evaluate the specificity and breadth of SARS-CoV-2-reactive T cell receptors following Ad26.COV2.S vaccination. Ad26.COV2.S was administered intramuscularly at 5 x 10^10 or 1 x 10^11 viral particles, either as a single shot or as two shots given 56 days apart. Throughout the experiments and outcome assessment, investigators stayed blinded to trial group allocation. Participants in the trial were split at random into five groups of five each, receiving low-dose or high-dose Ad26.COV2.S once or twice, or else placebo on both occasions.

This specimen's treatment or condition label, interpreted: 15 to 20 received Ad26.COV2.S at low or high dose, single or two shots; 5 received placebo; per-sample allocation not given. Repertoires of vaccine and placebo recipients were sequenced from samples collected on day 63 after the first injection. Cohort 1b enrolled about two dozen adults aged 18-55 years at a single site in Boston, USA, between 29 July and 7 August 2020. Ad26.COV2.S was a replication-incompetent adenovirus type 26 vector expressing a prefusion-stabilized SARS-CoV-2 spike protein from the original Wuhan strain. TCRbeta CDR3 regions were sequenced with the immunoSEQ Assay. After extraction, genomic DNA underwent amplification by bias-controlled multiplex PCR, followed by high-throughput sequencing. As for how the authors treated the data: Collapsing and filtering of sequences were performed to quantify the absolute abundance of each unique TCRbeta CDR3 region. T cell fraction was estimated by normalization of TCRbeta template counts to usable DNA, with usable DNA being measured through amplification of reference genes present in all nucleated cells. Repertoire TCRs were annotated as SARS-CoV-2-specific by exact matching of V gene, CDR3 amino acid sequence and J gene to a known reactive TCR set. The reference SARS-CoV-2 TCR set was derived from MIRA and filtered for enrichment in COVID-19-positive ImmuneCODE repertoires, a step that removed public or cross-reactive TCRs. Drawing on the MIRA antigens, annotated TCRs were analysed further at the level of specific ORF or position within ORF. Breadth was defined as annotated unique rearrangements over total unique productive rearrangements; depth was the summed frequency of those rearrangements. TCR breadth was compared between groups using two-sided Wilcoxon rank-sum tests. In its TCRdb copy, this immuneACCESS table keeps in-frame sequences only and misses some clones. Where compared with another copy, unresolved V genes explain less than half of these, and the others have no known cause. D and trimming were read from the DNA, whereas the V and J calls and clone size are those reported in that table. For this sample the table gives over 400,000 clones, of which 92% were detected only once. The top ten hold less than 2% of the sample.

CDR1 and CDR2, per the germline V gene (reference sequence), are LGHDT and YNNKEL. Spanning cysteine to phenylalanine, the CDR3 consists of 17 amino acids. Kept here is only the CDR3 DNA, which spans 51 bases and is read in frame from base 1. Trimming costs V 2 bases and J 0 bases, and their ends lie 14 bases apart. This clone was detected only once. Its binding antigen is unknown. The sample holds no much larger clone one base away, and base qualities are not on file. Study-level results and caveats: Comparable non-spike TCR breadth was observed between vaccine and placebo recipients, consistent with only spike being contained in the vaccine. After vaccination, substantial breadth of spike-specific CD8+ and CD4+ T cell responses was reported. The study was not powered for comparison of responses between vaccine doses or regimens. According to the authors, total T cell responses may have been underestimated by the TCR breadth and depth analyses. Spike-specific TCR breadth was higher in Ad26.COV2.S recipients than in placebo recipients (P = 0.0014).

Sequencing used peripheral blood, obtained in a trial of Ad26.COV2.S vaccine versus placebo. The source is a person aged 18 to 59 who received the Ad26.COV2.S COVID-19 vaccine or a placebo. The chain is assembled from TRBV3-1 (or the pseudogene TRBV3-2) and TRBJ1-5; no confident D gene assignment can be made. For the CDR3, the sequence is CASSQSPLYYSNQPQHF. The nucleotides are TGTGCCAGCAGCCAATCCCCCCTCTATTATAGCAATCAGCCCCAGCATTTT.